The 23 T cell receptor beta chains below come from one sample, sequenced in a study of somatic mutations in cytotoxic T cells in rheumatoid arthritis (TCRdb year 2017). Libraries were constructed by the immunoSEQ multiplex PCR assay. TCRdb took this table from immuneACCESS and kept in-frame rearrangements with V and J called. Such tables lack part of the clones; where checked against another copy, unresolved V genes explain under half of the gap, and the rest is unexplained. The sample has some 10,000 clones on record, under 85% of them singletons. The top ten clones comprise about a fifth of the sample. Sequencing was carried out using CD8+ T cells sorted from blood. The origin of the receptors is a man in his fifties or sixties in good health.

The CDR3 is CASSLVMANTEAFF. As DNA, the CDR3 is TGTGCCAGCAGCTTAGTCATGGCTAACACTGAAGCTTTCTTT. The rearrangement uses TRBV7-9 and TRBJ1-1, with D hard to call. Trimming stripped 1 base from V and 2 bases from J, with 8 bases between. Per germline, CDR1 SEHNR and CDR2 FQNEAQ (reference sequence). The CDR3 extends over 14 amino acids. Drawing the rest from reference TRBV7-9 and TRBJ1-1, the complete variable domain is DTGVSQNPRHKITKRGQNVTFRCDPISEHNRLYWYRQTLGQGPEFLTYFQNEAQLEKSRLLSDRFSAERPKGSFSTLEIQRTEQGDSAMYLCASSLVMANTEAFFGQGTRLTVV.

This chain's CDR3 is CASKGQAAYEQYF. CDR3 sequence (DNA): TGTGCCAGCAAGGGACAGGCGGCCTACGAGCAGTACTTC. The chain combines TRBV2 with TRBJ2-7; 8 nucleotides match TRBD1. Germline CDR1 and CDR2: SNHLY and FYNNEI. Losses at the gene ends were 7 bases for V and 2 bases for J; bases not matched to a gene: 4. There are 13 residues in the CDR3.

The chain employs TRBV4-1 and TRBJ2-5, with 11 bases fitting TRBD1. This CDR3 is built from 17 residues. V lost 5 bases, J lost 2 bases, and 10 bases stayed unmatched. The germline gives CDR1 MGHRA, CDR2 YSYEKL. CDR3 DNA: TGCGCCAGCAGCACCCGGACAGGGGGCGCGTCTCAAGAGACCCAGTACTTC. Translation: CASSTRTGGASQETQYF.

The table lists this clone with a count of one. The CDR3 sequence: CAWSVIRDRVLQETQYF. The CDR3 nucleotides are TGTGCCTGGAGTGTAATCCGGGACAGGGTGCTTCAAGAGACCCAGTACTTC. The chain carries TRBV30 and TRBJ2-5; 9 bases are a match to TRBD1. This CDR3 spans 17 amino acids. Trimming at V came to 0 bases and at J to 2 bases, leaving 10 bases not matched to a gene. Germline V lookup: CDR1 GTSNPN, CDR2 SVGIG (reference sequence).

The chain employs TRBV2 and TRBJ2-5, with TRBD1 matching over 8 bases. The CDR3 sequence is 16 residues long. The V and J ends lost 4 bases and 0 bases, in that order; junction bases with no gene match: 7. The germline CDR1 and CDR2 sequences are SNHLY and FYNNEI. In DNA, the CDR3 is TGTGCCAGCAGTGGACAGGGGCATATGTACCAAGAGACCCAGTACTTC. This codes for CASSGQGHMYQETQYF.

This clone showed up just a few times. The chain has TRBV5-1 and TRBJ2-3, with TRBD2 identical over 10 bases. Germline CDR1 SGHRS, CDR2 YFSETQ. The CDR3 has 17 amino acids. Trimming took 2 bases from V and 0 from J; bases not matched to a gene: 6. The CDR3 region is CASSLGALAGSTDTQYF. CDR3 nucleotides: TGCGCCAGCAGCTTAGGCGCACTAGCGGGGAGCACAGATACGCAGTATTTT.

The rearrangement links TRBV10-3 to TRBJ2-1, with 8 nucleotides matching TRBD2. With V trimmed by 7 bases and J by 8 bases, 7 bases remained unmatched. CDR3 length equals 13 residues. The germline CDR1 and CDR2 sequences are ENHRY and SYGVKD. The CDR3 loop is CAINGGALDEQFF. DNA for the CDR3: TGTGCCATCAACGGGGGGGCCCTGGATGAGCAGTTCTTC.

This clone has more than one count but fewer than ten. The rearrangement uses TRBV19 and TRBJ2-7, with TRBD1 as a possible D gene (5 bases). This CDR3 spans 18 amino acids. V dropped 2 bases and J dropped 0 bases, with 20 bases sitting between them. Germline V gene sequence: CDR1 LNHDA, CDR2 SQIVND (reference sequence). CDR3 sequence reads: CASSIRGGPGQASYEQYF. The CDR3 DNA sequence: TGTGCCAGTAGTATAAGGGGTGGGCCGGGTCAGGCCTCCTACGAGCAGTACTTC.

This chain links TRBV5-4 with TRBJ2-7; 7 positions match TRBD1. Per the germline V gene, CDR1 is SGHNT and CDR2 is YYREEE (reference sequence). The CDR3 is 15 amino acids. The ends lost 0 bases at V and 2 bases at J; junction bases unmatched: 5. The CDR3 DNA follows: TGTGCCAGCAGCTTGGATGTCGGACAGGCCTACGAGCAGTACTTC. Translated: CASSLDVGQAYEQYF.

The CDR3 nucleotides read TGTGCCAGCACCGCCCCCAGCGGGAGTTACAATGAGCAGTTCTTC. Residues: CASTAPSGSYNEQFF. The rearrangement uses TRBV5-6 and TRBJ2-1; 8 positions match TRBD2. There are 15 residues in the CDR3. The germline gives CDR1 SGHDT, CDR2 YYEEEE. V lost 6 bases and J lost 4; bases outside the gene matches: 9. The entire variable domain, with the rest obtained from reference TRBV5-6 and TRBJ2-1, is as follows: DAGVTQSPTHLIKTRGQQVTLRCSPKSGHDTVSWYQQALGQGPQFIFQYYEEEERQRGNFPDRFSGHQFPNYSSELNVNALLLGDSALYLCASTAPSGSYNEQFFGPGTRLTVL.

This chain uses TRBV19 with TRBJ2-5; tentative D call: TRBD2 (6 bases). Germline CDR1 LNHDA, CDR2 SQIVND (reference sequence). Trimming took off 5 bases at V and 11 bases at J, with 24 bases between the two ends. The CDR3 loop spans 15 amino acids. CDR3 region: CASSRQSGGNSQQYF. The CDR3 nucleotides are TGTGCCAGTAGTCGACAGTCAGGCGGGAACTCCCAGCAGTACTTC. Full variable domain (rest looked up from reference TRBV19 and TRBJ2-5): DGGITQSPKYLFRKEGQNVTLSCEQNLNHDAMYWYRQDPGQGLRLIYYSQIVNDFQKGDIAEGYSVSREKKESFPLTVTSAQKNPTAFYLCASSRQSGGNSQQYFGPGTRLLVL.

The gene calls are TRBV2 and TRBJ1-1; 7 bases agree with TRBD1. The trim removed 4 bases at V and 6 bases at J, leaving 11 bases unmatched. CDR3 length: 15 amino acids. CDR1 is SNHLY and CDR2 is FYNNEI in the germline V gene. The CDR3 loop is CASSGRQGWQPEAFF. CDR3 nucleotide sequence: TGTGCCAGCAGTGGGAGACAGGGTTGGCAACCTGAAGCTTTCTTT.

The rearrangement uses TRBV11-2 and TRBJ2-7; 9 positions agree with TRBD1. Germline V gene lookup returns CDR1 SGHAT and CDR2 FQNNGV. This CDR3 is built from 14 residues. J gave up 6 bases and V 5 bases, and 8 bases lay outside the gene matches. CDR3 coding DNA: TGTGCCAGCAGCCTCTCCGGGACAGGGTCCGAGCAGTACTTC. Translating gives CASSLSGTGSEQYF.

This chain links TRBV2 with TRBJ1-5; 7 bases are a match to TRBD1. The germline gives CDR1 SNHLY, CDR2 FYNNEI. The CDR3 spans 15 residues. Germline trimming cut 5 bases from V and 2 bases from J; bases unmatched to any gene: 6. CDR3 DNA sequence: TGTGCCAGCAGTAAACAAGGACAGGGCAATCAGCCCCAGCATTTT. Translated: CASSKQGQGNQPQHF.

V usage is TRBV6-1 and J usage is TRBJ2-5, with 8 bases identical to TRBD2. Germline V gene sequence: CDR1 MNHNS, CDR2 SASEGT. The CDR3 sequence is 15 residues long. The V segment lost 4 bases and the J segment 5 bases; nucleotides outside the gene matches: 9. The CDR3 is CASSVAGGGLETQYF. Written as DNA, the CDR3 is TGTGCCAGCAGTGTGGCCGGGGGGGGTTTGGAGACCCAGTACTTC.

The chain is built from TRBV29-1 and TRBJ2-7; 8 nucleotides match TRBD1. Germline lookup yields CDR1 SQVTM and CDR2 ANQGSEA. The CDR3 covers 14 residues. V shed 5 bases and J 0 bases; nucleotides not matched to a gene: 6. The CDR3: CSVLGTGSSYEQYF. DNA of the CDR3: TGCAGCGTTCTCGGGACAGGAAGCTCCTACGAGCAGTACTTC.

The chain is built from TRBV4-2 and TRBJ1-1; D is undetermined. V was clipped by 4 bases and J by 0 bases, with 18 bases between them. This CDR3 spans 17 amino acids. CDR1 is LGHNA, CDR2 YNFKEQ, per germline. The CDR3 sequence is CASSLPTISAMNTEAFF. The CDR3 nucleotides are TGTGCCAGCAGCCTGCCTACTATAAGTGCTATGAACACTGAAGCTTTCTTT.

The genes are TRBV6-1 and TRBJ1-1; D is ambiguous. Germline CDR1 reads MNHNS; CDR2 reads SASEGT. Trimming cost V 5 bases and J 0 bases, with 13 bases left between them. The CDR3 has 15 residues. CDR3 nucleotide sequence: TGTGCCAGCAGTTCGACACCGGAACTGAACACTGAAGCTTTCTTT. It specifies CASSSTPELNTEAFF.

The V and J genes are TRBV4-1 and TRBJ2-7; D might be TRBD2 (6 bases). The germline CDR1 and CDR2 sequences are MGHRA and YSYEKL. With 0 bases removed from V and 3 bases from J, the gap between germline ends came to 21 bases. CDR3 length equals 18 residues. The chain's CDR3 is CASSQDSTRSWGDYEQYF. In nucleotides, the CDR3 is TGCGCCAGCAGCCAAGATTCAACTCGGAGCTGGGGGGACTACGAGCAGTACTTC.

The rearrangement joins TRBV14 to TRBJ1-1; D is undetermined. The CDR3 length is 14 residues. The germline V gene has CDR1 SGHDN and CDR2 FVKESK. Trimming pared 4 bases from V and 5 bases from J, leaving 14 bases between. The CDR3, as DNA: TGTGCCAGCAGCCCCCGGTCCCGCGGAACTGAAGCTTTCTTT. Translated, it gives CASSPRSRGTEAFF.

This clone came up a few times. The chain uses TRBV6-6 and TRBJ2-1; 7 bases fit TRBD2. Germline-derived CDR1 and CDR2 are MNHNY and SVGAGI (reference sequence). After removal of 5 bases from V and 10 bases from J, the junction contained 11 bases not matched to a gene. CDR3 length equals 14 residues. CDR3 loop: CASSNPEWRGEQFF. The CDR3 DNA reads as TGTGCCAGCAGTAACCCTGAGTGGCGGGGGGAGCAGTTCTTC.

The chain joins TRBV2 to TRBJ2-3; 16 positions match TRBD2. The CDR3 runs to 19 residues. The germline V gene has CDR1 SNHLY and CDR2 FYNNEI. Germline trimming cut 1 base from V and 7 bases from J; bases unmatched to any gene: 11. The CDR3 loop is CASSEGPGTSGRAAYTQYF. The CDR3 DNA is TGTGCCAGCAGTGAAGGTCCCGGGACTAGCGGGAGGGCCGCGTATACGCAGTATTTT.

This chain connects TRBV19 to TRBJ1-1; D not certain. The CDR3 has 14 amino acids. Per germline, CDR1 LNHDA and CDR2 SQIVND (reference sequence). The V end lost 6 bases, the J end lost 1 base, and 12 bases lay between the germline ends. The DNA of the CDR3 is TGTGCCAGTAGCGGACGGAGGAAGAACACTGAAGCTTTCTTT. It is translated as CASSGRRKNTEAFF.